A single T cell receptor (beta chain) is shown here with its context. Its antigen remains unknown. CDR1 is MNHNS and CDR2 is SASEGT in the germline V gene. The CDR3 is 15 residues long. V trimming: 6 bases; J trimming: 4 bases; junction bases outside the gene matches: 9. The data derive from a study of OX40 agonist ivuxolimab in advanced cancers. Study-level results: At doses 0.1 to 3.0 mg/kg, CD4+ and CD8+ clones expanded. The average count of expanded clones was higher among CD8+ T cells than among CD4+. It was not determined which antigens were specifically recognized by the peripheral T cells that had undergone clonal expansion.

The data were produced by immunoSEQ multiplex PCR, yet TCRdb's version contains in-frame clones alone and is incomplete. The sample has 60,000 to 100,000 clones, around 87% seen once. This clonotype was obtained from an adult with an advanced solid tumor such as melanoma, head and neck, liver or kidney cancer. The sample was CD4+ or CD8+ T cells sorted from blood, taken in a trial of the OX40 agonist ivuxolimab. The chain is built from TRBV6-1 and TRBJ1-1, with 9 bases matching TRBD1. Written as DNA, the CDR3 is TGTGCCAGCAGCCCCGGGACAGGGATGCGCACTGAAGCTTTCTTT. Translation: CASSPGTGMRTEAFF.